This T cell receptor beta chain was identified during a study of blood T cell repertoires in COVID-19. Study at large: Samples representing acute and convalescent COVID-19 were sourced from the United States, Italy and Spain.

Authors' analysis steps: By means of reference gene primer amplification, nucleated cell counts were estimated. Clones were read by immunoSEQ multiplex PCR, and TCRdb kept only the in-frame ones, dropping some. The D gene and trimming were derived from the DNA, and the V and J assignments and clone size from that table. The repertoire has around 300,000 clones, approximately 89% of them found once; the top ten carry over 2%. Recruits, aged about 18 to 95 years, lived in 24 US areas. Germline CDR1 is SGHNT and CDR2 is YYREEE (reference sequence). The CDR3 has 16 amino acids. Trimming at V came to 4 bases and at J to 3 bases, leaving 9 bases not matched to a gene.

V is TRBV5-4 and J is TRBJ2-3, with 9 positions matching TRBD1. Sequencing was performed on PBMCs or T cells enriched from blood (not recorded which). This clonotype originated in a woman younger than 35 who had recovered from COVID-19. Here the CDR3 DNA reads TGTGCCAGCAGCACCCCGGGACAGGGCGAGACAGATACGCAGTATTTT. Translating gives CASSTPGQGETDTQYF.